There are many counts of the clone carrying this TCR beta chain. Its specificity is unknown. The data derive from a study of CD8+CD57+ T cells in acquired aplastic anemia. Study details: The average for DNA from sorted CD4+ and CD8+ cells was around 3.4 ug. The study, taken as a whole, reports: Controls and patients did not differ significantly in CD8+ Simpson's diversity.

CD8+CD57+ cell expansion, shown by flow cytometry, had occurred in the patients selected for sequencing. Severe acquired aplastic anemia was present in all patients. TCR beta VDJ and CDR3 profiling used genomic DNA as template. TCRdb reprocessed the reads with MiXCR, giving one entry per CDR3 protein. The sample has over 150,000 distinct CDR3 sequences; 40% to 50% are singletons. The sequenced material came from sorted CD4+, CD8+, or CD8+CD57+ T cells (not recorded which) from PBMCs. This sequence originates from a human donor with aplastic anemia.

The CDR3 loop is CASSNRVNEQYF. In nucleotides, the CDR3 is TGTGCCAGTAGTAACAGGGTAAACGAGCAGTACTTC. The gene calls are TRBV19 and TRBJ2-7; D might be TRBD1 (6 bases). CDR1 and CDR2 (germline): LNHDA, SQIVND (reference sequence). This CDR3 has 12 amino acids. V lost 4 bases, J lost 5 bases, and 9 bases lay in between. The complete variable domain, with remaining parts taken from reference TRBV19 and TRBJ2-7, reads DGGITQSPKYLFRKEGQNVTLSCEQNLNHDAMYWYRQDPGQGLRLIYYSQIVNDFQKGDIAEGYSVSREKKESFPLTVTSAQKNPTAFYLCASSNRVNEQYFGPGTRLTVT.